This T cell receptor (beta chain) was sequenced in a study of cytomegalovirus exposure and HLA in healthy donors. The germline V gene has CDR1 SGHRS and CDR2 YFSETQ. The V end lost 1 base, the J end lost 0 bases, and 5 bases lay between the germline ends. The CDR3 extends over 13 amino acids. Study-wide points: Among the CMV-associated chains, a few were confirmed in vitro as specific for CMV antigens.

A word on this clone: The antigen is unknown. Within the sample, other DNA sequences also encode this same CDR3.

The method was immunoSEQ multiplex PCR; TCRdb's version includes in-frame clones alone and lacks a portion of them. The table lists more than 250,000 clones, 70% to 90% of them singletons. Sample: PBMCs. The clonotype comes from a woman aged 18-29 years in good health and CMV-seronegative. The chain recombines TRBV5-1 with TRBJ2-7; D gene uncertain. The CDR3 is CASSLTSSYEQYF. CDR3 in DNA: TGCGCCAGCAGCTTGACCAGCTCCTACGAGCAGTACTTC.